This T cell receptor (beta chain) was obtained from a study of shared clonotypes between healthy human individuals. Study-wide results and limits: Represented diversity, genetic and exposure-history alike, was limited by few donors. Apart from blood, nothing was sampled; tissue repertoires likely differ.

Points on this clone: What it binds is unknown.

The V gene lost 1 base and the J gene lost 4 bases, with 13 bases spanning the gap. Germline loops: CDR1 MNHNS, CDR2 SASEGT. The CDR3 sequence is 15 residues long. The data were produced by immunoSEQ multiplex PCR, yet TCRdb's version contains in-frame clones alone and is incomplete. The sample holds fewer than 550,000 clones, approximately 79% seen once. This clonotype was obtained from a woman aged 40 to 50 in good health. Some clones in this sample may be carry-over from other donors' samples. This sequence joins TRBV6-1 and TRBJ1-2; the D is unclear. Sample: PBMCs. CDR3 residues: CASSEGRIPGYGYTF. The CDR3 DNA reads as TGTGCCAGCAGTGAAGGGCGCATCCCTGGCTATGGCTACACCTTC.